This T cell receptor beta chain was recovered during a study of Ad26.COV2.S vaccination and SARS-CoV-2 variants (dated by TCRdb to the early 2020s). Looking at the study overall: TCRbeta repertoire sequencing was used to assess the specificity and breadth of SARS-CoV-2-reactive T cell receptors after Ad26.COV2.S vaccination. The TCR-sequenced set comprised about 32 samples: 19 Ad26.COV2.S vaccine recipients, 5 placebo recipients and 8 SARS-CoV-2 convalescent individuals.

The immunoSEQ Assay was the method used to sequence TCRbeta CDR3 regions. After extraction, genomic DNA underwent amplification by bias-controlled multiplex PCR, followed by high-throughput sequencing. Per the source publication's procedure: To quantify the absolute abundance of each unique TCRbeta CDR3 region, sequences were collapsed and filtered. T cell fraction was estimated by normalizing TCRbeta template counts to usable DNA, with usable DNA measured through amplification of reference genes found in all nucleated cells. Repertoire TCRs were annotated as SARS-CoV-2-specific by exact matching of V gene, CDR3 amino acid sequence and J gene to a known reactive TCR set. The reference SARS-CoV-2 TCR set came from MIRA and was filtered for enrichment in COVID-19-positive ImmuneCODE repertoires, removing public or cross-reactive TCRs. Using the MIRA antigens, annotated TCRs were further analysed by specific ORF or by position within an ORF. Breadth was defined as annotated unique rearrangements over total unique productive rearrangements; depth was the summed frequency of those rearrangements. Two-sided Wilcoxon rank-sum tests were used to compare TCR breadth between groups. TCRdb retrieved this table from immuneACCESS and kept in-frame rearrangements only. Not all clones are present; in checked studies, unresolved V genes account for under half, and no reason is known for the remainder. The V and J calls and clone size are taken from that table; D and trimming were inferred from the DNA. The sample data list about 350,000 clones, and 92% of these were observed just once. Around 4.2% of the sample comes from the top ten.

The count of this clone is one. Its antigen is still unknown. The record has no base qualities; no much larger clone is one base away. Overall study outcomes, separate from this receptor: Vaccine and placebo recipients had comparable non-spike TCR breadth, which fits with the vaccine containing only spike. Spike-specific TCR breadth was higher in Ad26.COV2.S recipients than in placebo recipients (P = 0.0014). It was noted by the authors that total T cell responses may have been underestimated by the TCR breadth and depth analyses. After vaccination, spike-specific CD8+ and CD4+ T cell responses were reported to show substantial breadth.

Interpreted using the paper, the time point label stands for: individuals recovered from natural SARS-CoV-2 infection. Cut back by 2 bases and 0 bases, the V and J ends lie 7 bases apart. The germline V gene provides CDR1 MDHEN and CDR2 SYDVKM. Measured from the cysteine to the phenylalanine, the CDR3 is 14 residues long. The DNA shown is the 42-base CDR3, in frame from base 1. The TCR originated in a human donor who had recovered from COVID-19. This chain joins TRBV28 to TRBJ1-1; the D gene lacks a confident call. Sample: peripheral blood, taken after recovery from COVID-19. The bases read TGTGCCAGCAGTTTAACAGCGATGAACACTGAAGCTTTCTTT. This translates into CASSLTAMNTEAFF.